This T cell receptor beta chain was recovered during a study of siplizumab effects on memory and regulatory T cells. As regards this clone: Its antigen is unknown.

Study-level findings and limits: There appeared to be greater diversity in naive T cells than in memory cells, and naive T cells seemed major contributors to the alloresponse.

Every sample had roughly 93,000 of its TCR templates assayed. TCRdb's copy holds only in-frame clones and misses some; the assay was immunoSEQ multiplex PCR. The table lists about 87,000 clones, around 90% of them singletons. Sample: CD4+ T cells sorted from blood. The source is a human donor in good health.

In DNA form, the CDR3 reads TGTGCCAGCTCAGCCCTCCGAGAGAACACTGAAGCTTTCTTT. Translating gives CASSALRENTEAFF. The chain combines TRBV18 with TRBJ1-1; D remains ambiguous. V was clipped by 5 bases and J by 1 base, with 11 bases between them. CDR3 size: 14 residues. CDR1 is KGHSH and CDR2 is LQKENI in the germline V gene.